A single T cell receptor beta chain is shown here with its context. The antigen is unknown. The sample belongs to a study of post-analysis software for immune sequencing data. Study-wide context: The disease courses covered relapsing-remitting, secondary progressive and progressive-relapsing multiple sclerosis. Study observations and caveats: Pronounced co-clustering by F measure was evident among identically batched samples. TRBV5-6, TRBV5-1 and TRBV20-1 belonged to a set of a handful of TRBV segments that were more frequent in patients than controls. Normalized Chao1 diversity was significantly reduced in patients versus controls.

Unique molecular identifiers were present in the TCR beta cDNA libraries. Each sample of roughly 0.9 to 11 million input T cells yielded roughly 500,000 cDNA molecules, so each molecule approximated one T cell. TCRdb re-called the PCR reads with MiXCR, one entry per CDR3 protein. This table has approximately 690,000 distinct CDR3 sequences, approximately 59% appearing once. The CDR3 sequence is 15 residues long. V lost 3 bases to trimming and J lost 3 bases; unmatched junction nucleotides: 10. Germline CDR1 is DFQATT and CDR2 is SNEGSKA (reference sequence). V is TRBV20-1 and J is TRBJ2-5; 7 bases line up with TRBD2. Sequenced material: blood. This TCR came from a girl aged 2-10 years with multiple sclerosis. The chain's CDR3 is CSASRITSAKETQYF. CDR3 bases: TGCAGTGCTAGCCGTATAACTAGCGCCAAAGAGACCCAGTACTTC.